This TCR beta chain was sequenced for a study of graft-versus-host responses after intestinal transplantation. Study background: Tacrolimus and steroids were given for around 3 years to all recipients after anti-thymocyte globulin induction.

For this clone: Antigen: not known.

Germline loops: CDR1 MNHEY, CDR2 SMNVEV (reference sequence). Trimming removed 0 bases at V and 3 bases at J, with 15 bases between. This CDR3 is built from 17 residues. General study results and limits: Early declines in HvG clones that occurred post-transplant were associated with peak circulating GvH clone levels.

The repertoire was sequenced with immunoSEQ multiplex PCR; TCRdb's copy has only in-frame clones and lacks some. The sample comprises 81,000 or so clones, just under 95% of which are singletons, and 1.1% rests with the top ten. The J gene is TRBJ2-1, the V gene TRBV27; D is perhaps TRBD2 (6 bases). The source is a human donor who was the organ donor for an intestinal transplant. The material was unstimulated CD8+ T cells sorted from spleen or lymph node cells, obtained before transplant. The CDR3 coding sequence is TGTGCCAGCAGTTTATCCCGGCGGGGTCTCGGCTACAATGAGCAGTTCTTC. It is translated as CASSLSRRGLGYNEQFF.